This T cell receptor beta chain was obtained from a study of T cell responses to AZD1222 COVID-19 vaccine. Whole-study context: Researchers grouped second doses given at about 4 or about 12 weeks into one pool.

The study, taken as a whole, reports: Only a handful of AZD1222 recipients, more than five in all, had baseline seropositivity. CD4 TCRs covered the whole spike, strongest at regions 160-218 and 743-854. The study sampled repertoires only after the peak T cell response.

A word on this clone: Its cognate antigen is unknown.

Profiling relied on immunoSEQ multiplex PCR, and the TCRdb table lists in-frame clones only, not all of them. This sample carries more than 75,000 clones, roughly 88% of them seen once, and the ten largest clones take 26%. CDR3 length: 13 residues. Germline V CDR1 and CDR2: PRHDT, FYEKMQ (reference sequence). The germline V and J ends were trimmed by 3 bases and 6 bases, with 9 bases remaining between them. The rearrangement links TRBV13 to TRBJ2-1; unclear D gene. The sequence derives from an adult in good health. Source: peripheral blood, taken on day 0 of AZD1222 vaccination. The CDR3: CASSFRTGNEQFF. Written as DNA, the CDR3 is TGTGCCAGCAGCTTCCGGACCGGCAATGAGCAGTTCTTC.